This TCR beta chain was sequenced during a study of T cell repertoires in cytomegalovirus infection. TCRdb ran MiXCR on the reads and lists one entry per CDR3 protein. Seen here are about 680,000 distinct CDR3 sequences, approximately 25% observed once, and the top ten hold 6.5% to 10%. As for this clonotype: What it binds is not known.

Findings of the study overall: What dominated the ex vivo response were HLA-C-restricted CMV-specific TCR beta clonotypes.

Trimming stripped 2 bases from V and 0 bases from J, with 18 bases between. Germline CDR1 reads SGHRS; CDR2 reads YFSETQ. The CDR3 contains 18 residues. The TCR originated in a human donor in good health (CMV status not recorded). Some clones in this sample may be carry-over from other donors' samples. Sequencing input: CD8+ T cells from PBMCs. This sequence joins TRBV5-1 and TRBJ2-1; D remains unclear. The CDR3: CASSFGIVVDSSYNEQFF. The CDR3 DNA reads as TGCGCCAGCAGCTTCGGTATAGTGGTGGATAGCTCCTACAATGAGCAGTTCTTC. Looking up the rest from reference TRBV5-1 and TRBJ2-1 gives the full variable domain: KAGVTQTPRYLIKTRGQQVTLSCSPISGHRSVSWYQQTPGQGLQFLFEYFSETQRNKGNFPGRFSGRQFSNSRSEMNVSTLELGDSALYLCASSFGIVVDSSYNEQFFGPGTRLTVL.